These 18 T cell receptor beta chains were all obtained from the same sample, sequenced in a study of graft-versus-host responses after intestinal transplantation (dated by TCRdb to the early 2020s). Preparation of the library involved the immunoSEQ multiplex PCR assay. TCRdb re-hosts the immuneACCESS table, in-frame sequences only. Its copies lack some clones; in the studies checked, an unresolved V gene accounts for under half of them, and the cause for the rest is not known. The sample has 8,800 or so clones on record, 25% to 35% of them singletons. The ten largest clones take up 4.5% to 6% of the sample. The time point label on this specimen signifies: cells obtained before transplantation from donor or recipient. Sequencing was performed on alloreactive CD4+ T cells from a mixed lymphocyte reaction culture, taken before intestinal transplant. The meaning of the sample's cell subset or site label: CFSE-low proliferating T cells sorted from approximately 6-day pre-transplant mixed lymphocyte reaction (GvH or HvG direction). The receptors were sampled from a human patient who received an intestinal transplant.

The chain is built from TRBV19 and TRBJ1-1, with D possibly being TRBD1 (6 bases). This CDR3 region has 14 residues. V was pared by 7 bases and J by 5 bases, with 17 bases between. The germline V gene encodes CDR1 LNHDA and CDR2 SQIVND (reference sequence). In DNA form, the CDR3 reads TGTGCCAGTAATAGGGGGGGGATGAGGACTGAAGCTTTCTTT. Protein product: CASNRGGMRTEAFF. The variable domain in full, with the rest retrieved from reference TRBV19 and TRBJ1-1, is DGGITQSPKYLFRKEGQNVTLSCEQNLNHDAMYWYRQDPGQGLRLIYYSQIVNDFQKGDIAEGYSVSREKKESFPLTVTSAQKNPTAFYLCASNRGGMRTEAFFGQGTRLTVV.

The chain employs TRBV7-2 and TRBJ2-3, with 12 bases that match TRBD2. The ends lost 3 bases at V and 5 bases at J; junction bases unmatched: 3. Germline V gives CDR1 SGHTA, CDR2 FQGNSA. The CDR3 spans 15 residues. The CDR3 DNA reads TGTGCCAGCAGCTTGACTAGCGGGAGTGAAGATACGCAGTATTTT. Its translation: CASSLTSGSEDTQYF.

The chain uses TRBV4-2 and TRBJ2-3; D is undetermined. This CDR3 contains 14 residues. Looked up from germline, CDR1 is LGHNA and CDR2 is YNFKEQ. V was cut by 5 bases and J by 0 bases, with 9 bases left in between. The DNA of the CDR3 is TGTGCCAGCAGCTTGGGCCTGAGCACAGATACGCAGTATTTT. As protein: CASSLGLSTDTQYF.

By sample share, this clone is medium-sized. The genes are TRBV28 and TRBJ1-5; no reliable D call. V was shortened by 3 bases and J by 7 bases, with 7 bases between the two germline ends. Germline-derived CDR1 and CDR2 are MDHEN and SYDVKM. The CDR3 extends over 12 amino acids. CDR3 coding DNA: TGTGCCAGCAGTTTGTTACACCAGCCCCAGCATTTT. Residues: CASSLLHQPQHF.

This chain uses TRBV6-5 with TRBJ1-5; the D gene is possibly TRBD1 (5 bases). The V end was cut by 0 bases, the J end by 3 bases, with 9 bases between. The CDR3 is 15 amino acids. Germline-derived CDR1 and CDR2 are MNHEY and SVGAGI. CDR3 region: CASSYSGGLNQPQHF. The CDR3 DNA sequence: TGTGCCAGCAGTTACTCCGGGGGACTCAATCAGCCCCAGCATTTT.

V is TRBV19 and J is TRBJ1-6; 9 nucleotides line up with TRBD1. Germline trimming cut 5 bases from V and 7 bases from J; bases unmatched to any gene: 3. The germline V gene encodes CDR1 LNHDA and CDR2 SQIVND (reference sequence). This CDR3 is built from 14 residues. CDR3 coding DNA: TGTGCCAGTAGTGCGACAGGGGGAAATTCACCCCTCCACTTT. Translated: CASSATGGNSPLHF.

The sample holds a few counts of this clone. The chain joins TRBV5-1 to TRBJ2-7; TRBD1 matches 8 bases. Germline CDR1 and CDR2: SGHRS and YFSETQ. The CDR3 is made up of 16 amino acids. The J segment lost 5 bases and the V segment lost 0 bases, leaving 10 bases of the junction unmatched. CDR3 sequence: CASSLGAGTGRNEQYF. The DNA for the CDR3 is TGCGCCAGCAGCTTGGGCGCCGGGACAGGACGTAACGAGCAGTACTTC.

The CDR3, as DNA: TGTGCCAGCAGCTCCGCGGGCTCTGGAAACACCATATATTTT. Translating gives CASSSAGSGNTIYF. The J gene is TRBJ1-3, the V gene TRBV5-4, with D unresolved. The CDR3 has 14 residues. Germline V gene lookup returns CDR1 SGHNT and CDR2 YYREEE (reference sequence). V lost 3 bases and J 0 bases, leaving 7 bases between the germline ends.

The J gene is TRBJ2-3, the V gene TRBV9, with D maybe TRBD2 (5 bases). There are 14 residues in the CDR3. Trimming removed 0 bases from V and 5 bases from J, with 10 bases in between. The V gene's germline CDR1 is SGDLS and CDR2 YYNGEE. DNA of the CDR3: TGTGCCAGCAGCGTAGTTTCAAGCGGAGATACGCAGTATTTT. The encoded protein is CASSVVSSGDTQYF.

The table lists this clone with a few counts. J is TRBJ2-1 and V is TRBV7-9; D not certain. Germline values: CDR1 SEHNR, CDR2 FQNEAQ (reference sequence). There are 14 residues in the CDR3. V was shortened by 2 bases and J by 7 bases, with 12 bases between the two germline ends. The CDR3 DNA follows: TGTGCCAGCAGCTTAACGTTTAGCTCGAATGAGCAGTTCTTC. Residues: CASSLTFSSNEQFF.

The J gene is TRBJ2-7, the V gene TRBV7-6; TRBD2 matches at 7 bases. CDR3 size: 16 residues. Looked up from germline, CDR1 is SGHVS and CDR2 is FNYEAQ. V shed 1 base, J shed 0 bases, and the junction held 6 bases outside the gene matches. The CDR3 bases are TGTGCCAGCAGCTTAGGGGGGGGAGACCCCTCCTACGAGCAGTACTTC. Translating gives CASSLGGGDPSYEQYF.

The rearrangement links TRBV6-9 to TRBJ1-2, with 8 bases aligning to TRBD1. The ends lost 8 bases at V and 4 bases at J; junction bases unmatched: 12. The CDR3 runs to 15 residues. The germline CDR1 and CDR2 sequences are MNHGY and SVAAGI. The CDR3 coding sequence is TGTGCCAGCCTACAAAGACAGGGGCAAATCTATGGCTACACCTTC. It specifies CASLQRQGQIYGYTF.

The rearrangement links TRBV6-1 to TRBJ1-5, with no clear D. The germline CDR1 and CDR2 sequences are MNHNS and SASEGT. The CDR3 totals 12 residues. Trimming pared 7 bases from V and 6 bases from J, leaving 10 bases between. This chain's CDR3 is CASMRGSQPQHF. The CDR3 DNA reads as TGTGCCAGCATGCGAGGGTCTCAGCCCCAGCATTTT.

This clone appeared a single time. This chain uses TRBV6-1 with TRBJ1-2, with D hard to call. Germline V gives CDR1 MNHNS, CDR2 SASEGT. CDR3 size: 12 residues. The ends were cut back, 7 bases at V and 2 bases at J, with 8 bases in the middle. CDR3 region: CASIHANYGYTF. The CDR3 nucleotides are TGTGCCAGCATACATGCAAACTATGGCTACACCTTC.

This sequence joins TRBV6-1 and TRBJ2-2; weak D call: TRBD2 (5 bases). This CDR3 is 13 amino acids long. V was shortened by 10 bases and J by 4 bases, with 13 bases between the two germline ends. Germline CDR1 MNHNS, CDR2 SASEGT. The CDR3 sequence: CATRRTPTGELFF. CDR3 bases: TGTGCCACCCGGAGGACTCCCACCGGGGAGCTGTTTTTT.

This clone was counted only a few times. At one of its ends the junction is not consistent with the germline gene, which may arise from a read error. The chain has TRBV2 and TRBJ2-1; the D is unclear. The length of the CDR3 is 14 residues. Looked up from germline, CDR1 is SNHLY and CDR2 is FYNNEI. DNA for the CDR3: TGTGCCAGCAGGGAAGCGAGGACCTACAATGAGCAGTTCTTC. Its protein is CASREARTYNEQFF.

About this clone itself: The sample contains more than one DNA sequence encoding this CDR3. The V gene is TRBV28, the J gene TRBJ1-1, with 10 bases lining up with TRBD1. Germline-derived CDR1 and CDR2 are MDHEN and SYDVKM. This CDR3 comprises 14 residues. The J segment lost 5 bases and the V segment lost 5 bases, leaving 5 bases of the junction unmatched. This chain's CDR3 is CASSLGQGSTEAFF. As DNA, the CDR3 is TGTGCCAGCAGTCTGGGACAGGGGTCAACTGAAGCTTTCTTT.

This clone was seen a handful of times. J is TRBJ1-5 and V is TRBV6-6; D perhaps matches TRBD1 (6 bases). V was shortened by 5 bases and J by 3 bases, with 11 bases between the two germline ends. Germline CDR1 reads MNHNY; CDR2 reads SVGAGI (reference sequence). There are 14 residues in the CDR3. CDR3: CASSNTGLNQPQHF. The CDR3 nucleotides are TGTGCCAGCAGTAACACAGGGCTCAATCAGCCCCAGCATTTT.